This T cell receptor (beta chain) was captured by sequencing in a study of T cell responses to AZD1222 COVID-19 vaccine. Study conclusions and caveats: Two AZD1222 administrations were followed by greater Spike-specific TCR breadth and depth.

The protocol was immunoSEQ multiplex PCR, while the TCRdb copy is restricted to in-frame clones and leaves out a portion. Among approximately 100,000 clones listed, around 87% were seen once. The CDR3 totals 14 residues. With regard to this clone: Its specificity is unknown.

This material consisted of peripheral blood, taken 28 days after the second AZD1222 dose. The rearrangement links TRBV21-1 to TRBJ1-6. TRBV21-1 is a pseudogene segment. The TCR was taken from an adult who received the AZD1222 COVID-19 vaccine. The CDR3 sequence: CASGCEFWNSPLHF. For the CDR3, the DNA is TGTGCCAGCGGGTGTGAGTTTTGGAATTCACCCCTCCACTTT.